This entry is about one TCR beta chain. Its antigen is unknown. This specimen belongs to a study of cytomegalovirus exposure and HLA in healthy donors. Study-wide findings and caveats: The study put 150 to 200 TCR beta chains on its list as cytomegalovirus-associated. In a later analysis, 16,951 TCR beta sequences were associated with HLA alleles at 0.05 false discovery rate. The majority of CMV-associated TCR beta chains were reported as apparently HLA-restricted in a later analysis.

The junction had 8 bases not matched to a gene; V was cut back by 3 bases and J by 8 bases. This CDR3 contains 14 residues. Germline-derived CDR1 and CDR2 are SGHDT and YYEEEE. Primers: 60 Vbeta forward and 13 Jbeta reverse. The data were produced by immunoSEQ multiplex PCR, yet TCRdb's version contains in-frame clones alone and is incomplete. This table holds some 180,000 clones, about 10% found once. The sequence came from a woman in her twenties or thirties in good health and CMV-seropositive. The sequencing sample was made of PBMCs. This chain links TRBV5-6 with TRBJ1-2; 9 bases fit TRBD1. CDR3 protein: CASSWDRVRGGYTF. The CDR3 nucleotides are TGTGCCAGCAGCTGGGACAGGGTTCGAGGCGGCTACACCTTC.